The rows below give T cell receptor beta chains drawn from one sample of a study of T cell responses to AZD1222 COVID-19 vaccine. Assay used: immunoSEQ multiplex PCR; TCRdb lists only in-frame clones, some missing. The sample shows over 70,000 clones, 85% of them seen only once. The sample in question was peripheral blood, obtained on day 0 of AZD1222 vaccination. Source of these receptors: an adult in good health. Each CDR3 is given with its conserved first and last residue. Each record gives: J gene, V gene, CDR3 length, CDR3 protein.

>TRBJ1-3|TRBV12-5|17
CASGLKQGGPSGNTIYF
>TRBJ2-1|TRBV10-1|13
CASNRGSYNEQFF
>TRBJ2-6|TRBV5-4|16
CASRQTGGAGANVLTF
>TRBJ2-1|TRBV6-6|14
CASSYQARGVVQFF
>TRBJ1-3|TRBV4-1|16
CATSPLQGAPGNTIYF
>TRBJ2-3|TRBV12-3/TRBV12-4|13
CASSFLGTDTQYF
>TRBJ2-2|TRBV7-9|18
CASSPRGSGRPNTGELFF
>TRBJ2-2|TRBV11-2|16
CASSLVVAGFTGELFF
>TRBJ2-7|TRBV27|15
CASGALAGPSGGQYF
>TRBJ2-3|TRBV5-4|15
CASSSGGLLRDTQYF
>TRBJ1-2|TRBV27|14
CASAPLGRDYGYTF
>TRBJ1-1|TRBV2|11
CASSESFQAFF
>TRBJ1-2|TRBV6-5|12
CASRGDRAGYTF
>TRBJ1-2|TRBV9|17
CASSPSRDRGFIYGYTF
>TRBJ2-7|TRBV14|15
CASSPGTSGVREQYF
>TRBJ2-7|TRBV5-1|13
CASSWATGREQYF
>TRBJ2-1|TRBV14|15
CASSQRPGGVREQFF
>TRBJ1-2|TRBV25-1|15
CASSYLQGNKDGYTF
>TRBJ2-2|TRBV7-6|16
CASSLGWGANTGELFF
>TRBJ1-2|TRBV14|13
CASSPLGHYGYTF
>TRBJ2-7|TRBV7-8|14
CASSLDRGGYEQYF
>TRBJ2-3|TRBV5-1|16
CASRRTSGFYSDTQYF
>TRBJ2-5|TRBV2|13
CASSETGVETQYF
>TRBJ2-5|TRBV5-4|13
CASSFGQKETQYF
>TRBJ1-4|TRBV19|16
CASSPILDTNNEKLFF
>TRBJ1-4|TRBV5-4|13
CASSFRGTEKLFF
>TRBJ2-1|TRBV27|15
CASSLWGQANNEQFF
>TRBJ1-4|TRBV6-5|14
CASSRKTGREKLFF
>TRBJ2-1|TRBV3-1/TRBV3-2|18
CASSQVVASLAGGNEQFF
>TRBJ1-5|TRBV30|14
CAWRAGGGIQPQHF
>TRBJ1-4|TRBV5-4|17
CASSLGGTGRQYEKLFF
>TRBJ2-3|TRBV4-2|14
CASSPGQATDTQYF